The 11 T cell receptor beta chains below come from one sample, sequenced in a study of response to subunit inactivated influenza vaccine. TCRdb re-called the RT-PCR reads through MiXCR, storing one row per CDR3 protein. In the table there are about 650,000 distinct CDR3 sequences, roughly 14% of which are singletons. This sample comprised PBMCs from blood, obtained 11 to 12 days after vaccination. All receptors derive from a man over 45 who received an inactivated influenza vaccine.

The V call is TRBV19, the J call TRBJ2-5; 8 positions agree with TRBD2. The CDR3 sequence is 15 residues long. Germline CDR1 is LNHDA and CDR2 is SQIVND (reference sequence). V lost 2 bases and J lost 5; bases outside the gene matches: 7. This CDR3 is CASSIFTSGGETQYF. DNA of the CDR3: TGTGCCAGTAGTATATTCACCTCGGGAGGGGAGACCCAGTACTTC.

The chain joins TRBV5-1 to TRBJ2-1; D is tentatively TRBD1 or TRBD2 (5 bases each). This CDR3 has 17 amino acids. The V end was cut by 4 bases, the J end by 2 bases, with 19 bases between. Germline V CDR1 and CDR2: SGHRS, YFSETQ. CDR3 coding DNA: TGCGCCAGCAGCGTCGCCGCCGGGACGGTCACCTACAATGAGCAGTTCTTC. This gives the protein CASSVAAGTVTYNEQFF.

The J gene is TRBJ2-2, the V gene TRBV5-1, with TRBD2 as a possible D gene (6 bases). CDR3 size: 15 residues. Germline CDR1 reads SGHRS; CDR2 reads YFSETQ. Between the trimmed V and J ends, which lost 0 bases and 6 bases, there was a span of 12 bases. CDR3 loop: CASSLEWGVAGELFF. The CDR3 coding sequence is TGCGCCAGCAGCTTGGAGTGGGGGGTAGCCGGGGAGCTGTTTTTT.

This clonotype showed up just a few times. The J gene is TRBJ2-1, the V gene TRBV9; 7 bases align to TRBD2. The CDR3 extends over 16 amino acids. J was trimmed by 8 bases and V by 4 bases; bases with no gene match: 15. Germline CDR1 is SGDLS and CDR2 is YYNGEE. CDR3 DNA sequence: TGTGCCAGCAGCACAACCGGGACTATCGCTTTGGATGAGCAGTTCTTC. Translation: CASSTTGTIALDEQFF. Together with reference TRBV9 and TRBJ2-1, the CDR3 gives the full variable domain: DSGVTQTPKHLITATGQRVTLRCSPRSGDLSVYWYQQSLDQGLQFLIQYYNGEERAKGNILERFSAQQFPDLHSELNLSSLELGDSALYFCASSTTGTIALDEQFFGPGTRLTVL.

The V and J genes are TRBV6-5 and TRBJ2-7; 11 nucleotides align to TRBD2. V trimming: 0 bases; J trimming: 7 bases; junction bases outside the gene matches: 5. The germline V gene has CDR1 MNHEY and CDR2 SVGAGI. The length of the CDR3 is 15 residues. CDR3 nucleotide sequence: TGTGCCAGCAGTTACTCAACTAGCGGGAGCGGTGAGCAGTACTTC. It yields the protein CASSYSTSGSGEQYF.

This clonotype was recorded at least ten times. One end of the junction fails to match germline, which may point to a read error. The chain combines TRBV28 with TRBJ2-1; perhaps TRBD2 as D (5 bases). The CDR3 spans 14 residues. Germline values: CDR1 MDHEN, CDR2 SYDVKM. In nucleotides, the CDR3 is TGCGCCAGCAGCTTGGTTTCGGGGTACAATGAGCAGTTCTTC. Amino acid sequence: CASSLVSGYNEQFF. Looking up the rest from reference TRBV28 and TRBJ2-1 gives the full variable domain: DVKVTQSSRYLVKRTGEKVFLECVQDMDHENMFWYRQDPGLGLRLIYFSYDVKMKEKGDIPEGYSVSREKKERFSLILESASTNQTSMYLCASSLVSGYNEQFFGPGTRLTVL.

This clonotype has more than one count but fewer than ten. This chain connects TRBV28 to TRBJ1-5, with D perhaps matching TRBD1 (5 bases). This CDR3 has 17 residues. CDR1 MDHEN and CDR2 SYDVKM come from the germline V gene. Trimming shortened V by 6 bases and J by 0 bases, and 18 bases separated the two germline ends. The DNA of the CDR3 is TGTGCCAGCAGCCTCCCCGGGACCTCATATAGCAATCAGCCCCAGCATTTT. Translation: CASSLPGTSYSNQPQHF. Full variable domain (missing parts from reference TRBV28 and TRBJ1-5): DVKVTQSSRYLVKRTGEKVFLECVQDMDHENMFWYRQDPGLGLRLIYFSYDVKMKEKGDIPEGYSVSREKKERFSLILESASTNQTSMYLCASSLPGTSYSNQPQHFGDGTRLSIL.

V is TRBV7-2 and J is TRBJ1-5, with TRBD1 matching over 7 bases. This CDR3 is 15 amino acids long. V lost 1 base to trimming and J lost 4 bases; unmatched junction nucleotides: 4. Per the germline V gene, CDR1 is SGHTA and CDR2 is FQGNSA. The CDR3 reads CASSLEGQRNQPQHF. The CDR3 bases are TGTGCCAGCAGCTTAGAGGGACAGCGTAATCAGCCCCAGCATTTT.

This clonotype was seen only a few times. CDR3 residues: CSAVPGTGGGGANVLTF. The CDR3 nucleotides read TGCAGTGCTGTTCCCGGGACAGGGGGCGGAGGGGCCAACGTCCTGACTTTC. The chain joins TRBV20-1 to TRBJ2-6, with 12 bases lining up with TRBD1. V was pared by 5 bases and J by 4 bases, with 9 bases of the junction left unmatched. CDR1 and CDR2 from the germline V gene are DFQATT and SNEGSKA (reference sequence). CDR3 length: 17 amino acids.

The chain is built from TRBV28 and TRBJ2-2; the D is unclear. The length of the CDR3 is 12 residues. In germline, CDR1 is MDHEN, CDR2 SYDVKM. Trimming took off 1 base at V and 7 bases at J, with 4 bases between the two ends. CDR3 sequence (DNA): TGTGCCAGCAGTTTATTGCACGGGGAGCTGTTTTTT. Protein product: CASSLLHGELFF.

The V and J genes are TRBV7-9 and TRBJ2-3; 10 bases match TRBD1. J was trimmed by 4 bases and V by 3 bases; bases with no gene match: 7. This CDR3 region has 16 residues. CDR1 is SEHNR and CDR2 is FQNEAQ in the germline V gene (reference sequence). CDR3: CASSLVPGQGPDTQYF. The CDR3 DNA is TGTGCCAGCAGCTTGGTCCCGGGACAGGGGCCAGATACGCAGTATTTT.